These 32 T cell receptor beta chains were sequenced from one sample in a study of blood T cell repertoires in COVID-19. The repertoire was sequenced with immunoSEQ multiplex PCR; TCRdb's copy has only in-frame clones and lacks some. The data show about 200,000 clones, with around 92% seen just once and roughly 4% held by the top ten. The sequencing sample was made of PBMCs or T cells enriched from blood (not recorded which). Every receptor here comes from a woman younger than 45 with acute COVID-19.

This clone was observed a single time. The rearrangement joins TRBV6-5 to TRBJ1-4; 10 nucleotides line up with TRBD1. The germline gives CDR1 MNHEY, CDR2 SVGAGI. The CDR3 has 16 amino acids. V was clipped by 2 bases and J by 0 bases; unmatched bases: 0. The CDR3 spells CASSYGQGATNEKLFF. CDR3 DNA sequence: TGTGCCAGCAGTTACGGACAGGGGGCAACTAATGAAAAACTGTTTTTT.

This clone occurred once. The CDR3 region has the DNA TGCGCCAGCGCGATAGGACAGGGGGCGAACTATGGCTACACCTTC. Protein sequence: CASAIGQGANYGYTF. This chain joins TRBV10-2 and TRBJ1-2, with 11 bases fitting TRBD1. V was pared by 8 bases and J by 2 bases, with 7 bases of the junction left unmatched. The CDR3 contains 15 residues. Looked up from germline, CDR1 is WSHSY and CDR2 is SAAADI.

The chain is built from TRBV6-5 and TRBJ1-2; 11 positions match TRBD1. The CDR3 sequence is 15 residues long. The V segment lost 6 bases and the J segment 3 bases; nucleotides outside the gene matches: 6. Germline V gene data show CDR1 as MNHEY and CDR2 as SVGAGI. The CDR3 protein is CASRGTGGADYGYTF. DNA of the CDR3: TGTGCCAGCAGAGGGACAGGGGGTGCTGACTATGGCTACACCTTC.

The V call is TRBV3-1 (or the pseudogene TRBV3-2), the J call TRBJ1-5, with D tentatively TRBD1 (6 bases). The CDR3 extends over 15 amino acids. Germline V gene sequence: CDR1 LGHDT, CDR2 YNNKEL (reference sequence). V lost 0 bases and J lost 5, with 11 bases in between. The CDR3 here is CASSQDLGGDQPQHF. CDR3 bases: TGTGCCAGCAGCCAAGATCTAGGGGGGGATCAGCCCCAGCATTTT.

J is TRBJ1-5 and V is TRBV19, with a weak D call TRBD1 (6 bases). V lost 7 bases and J lost 6, with 28 bases in between. CDR1 is LNHDA and CDR2 is SQIVND in the germline V gene (reference sequence). There are 18 residues in the CDR3. The CDR3 nucleotides are TGTGCCAGTACCGAAGAAGCCGGATCCTTGGGAGGGGGTCAGCCCCAGCATTTT. Translating gives CASTEEAGSLGGGQPQHF.

This chain uses TRBV6-2 or TRBV6-3 with TRBJ1-5, with D maybe TRBD1 (5 bases). Germline values: CDR1 MNHEY, CDR2 SVGEGT. The CDR3 consists of 16 residues. The V and J ends lost 4 bases and 4 bases respectively, with 17 bases between them. In DNA form, the CDR3 reads TGTGCCAGCAGTTTACTACAGGTGGTGGAGAATCAGCCCCAGCATTTT. Its translation: CASSLLQVVENQPQHF.

The rearrangement joins TRBV10-3 to TRBJ1-1, with TRBD1 matching over 7 bases. The CDR3 has 14 residues. CDR1 and CDR2 (germline): ENHRY, SYGVKD. With V trimmed by 6 bases and J by 2 bases, 6 bases remained unmatched. The DNA of the CDR3 is TGTGCCATCAGATACAGGGGAGAAAACACTGAAGCTTTCTTT. As protein: CAIRYRGENTEAFF.

This clone was observed once. The genes are TRBV21-1 and TRBJ1-3; the table's D call of TRBD1 was not tested on the DNA. TRBV21-1 is annotated as a pseudogene. The CDR3 consists of 16 residues. Here the CDR3 reads CASSISPDRAGNTIYF. CDR3 nucleotides: TGTGCCAGCAGCATAAGCCCCGACAGGGCTGGAAACACCATATATTTT.

The chain recombines TRBV19 with TRBJ1-1, with TRBD1 identical over 8 bases. V lost 7 bases, J lost 6 bases, and 16 bases stayed unmatched. Looked up from germline, CDR1 is LNHDA and CDR2 is SQIVND (reference sequence). The CDR3 has 16 amino acids. The CDR3 DNA follows: TGTGCCAGTACCCGACAGGGGAATGGTGTTATATCTGAAGCTTTCTTT. Residues: CASTRQGNGVISEAFF.

The chain combines TRBV28 with TRBJ1-3; D may be TRBD1 (6 bases). In germline, CDR1 is MDHEN, CDR2 SYDVKM. This CDR3 spans 13 amino acids. With 9 bases removed from V and 0 bases from J, the gap between germline ends came to 9 bases. CDR3: CASMDSSGNTIYF. The CDR3 DNA reads TGTGCCAGTATGGACAGCTCTGGAAACACCATATATTTT.

The chain combines TRBV29-1 with TRBJ1-1; 8 bases map to TRBD1. With V trimmed by 6 bases and J by 1 base, 7 bases remained unmatched. This CDR3 comprises 14 residues. CDR1 and CDR2 from the germline V gene are SQVTM and ANQGSEA. The chain's CDR3 is CSVGTTGENTEAFF. For the CDR3, the DNA is TGCAGCGTCGGCACGACAGGGGAGAACACTGAAGCTTTCTTT.

CDR3 loop: CASTGQGSTEAFF. The CDR3 bases are TGTGCCAGCACCGGACAGGGCTCCACTGAAGCTTTCTTT. The chain is built from TRBV5-4 and TRBJ1-1; 8 positions agree with TRBD1. CDR3 size: 13 residues. Germline assignment: CDR1 SGHNT and CDR2 YYREEE (reference sequence). V lost 6 bases and J lost 4; bases outside the gene matches: 5.

This clone came up once. The chain carries TRBV6-6 and TRBJ1-2; D is possibly TRBD1 (6 bases). The germline CDR1 and CDR2 sequences are MNHNY and SVGAGI (reference sequence). The CDR3 length is 10 residues. Trimming shortened V by 5 bases and J by 13 bases, and 11 bases separated the two germline ends. DNA of the CDR3: TGTGCCAGCAGTCTCGGACAGTTCACCTTC. This sequence encodes CASSLGQFTF.

V usage is TRBV2 and J usage is TRBJ1-6; D is uncertain. The CDR3 has 15 residues. V lost 6 bases and J 0 bases, leaving 9 bases between the germline ends. Germline V CDR1 and CDR2: SNHLY, FYNNEI. The CDR3 DNA reads TGTGCCAGCAGGAGAGAGAGCTCCTATAATTCACCCCTCCACTTT. Translated, it gives CASRRESSYNSPLHF.

This chain links TRBV19 with TRBJ2-3, with TRBD2 matching over 13 bases. The germline gives CDR1 LNHDA, CDR2 SQIVND (reference sequence). The V segment lost 4 bases and the J segment 1 base; nucleotides outside the gene matches: 2. The CDR3 has 16 residues. CDR3 protein: CASSTGLAGGTDTQYF. Written as DNA, the CDR3 is TGTGCCAGTAGTACCGGACTAGCGGGAGGCACAGATACGCAGTATTTT. Complete variable domain (other parts from reference TRBV19 and TRBJ2-3): DGGITQSPKYLFRKEGQNVTLSCEQNLNHDAMYWYRQDPGQGLRLIYYSQIVNDFQKGDIAEGYSVSREKKESFPLTVTSAQKNPTAFYLCASSTGLAGGTDTQYFGPGTRLTVL.

The gene calls are TRBV19 and TRBJ1-1; D gene unclear. Germline V CDR1 and CDR2: LNHDA, SQIVND (reference sequence). Trimming pared 5 bases from V and 0 bases from J, leaving 13 bases between. The CDR3 runs 15 residues. CDR3 in amino acids: CASSVGRSMNTEAFF. CDR3 DNA sequence: TGTGCCAGTAGTGTCGGTCGGAGTATGAACACTGAAGCTTTCTTT.

The chain combines TRBV4-2 with TRBJ1-1, with 10 positions matching TRBD1. V gave up 1 base and J gave up 6 bases; unmatched junction bases: 5. CDR1 is LGHNA, CDR2 YNFKEQ, per germline. This CDR3 has 15 amino acids. The CDR3 sequence is CASSQAGTGDAEAFF. CDR3 in DNA: TGTGCCAGCAGCCAAGCCGGGACAGGGGATGCTGAAGCTTTCTTT.

The V call is TRBV4-1, the J call TRBJ1-1; 11 positions match TRBD1. The CDR3 spans 15 residues. After removal of 2 bases from V and 4 bases from J, the junction contained 3 bases not matched to a gene. Germline lookup yields CDR1 MGHRA and CDR2 YSYEKL. The CDR3 region is CASSQRGTGGTEAFF. The CDR3 DNA reads as TGCGCCAGCAGCCAAAGAGGGACAGGGGGCACTGAAGCTTTCTTT.

The chain uses TRBV6-4 and TRBJ2-5; 9 bases match TRBD2. CDR1 and CDR2 (germline): MRHNA, SNTAGT. The trim removed 4 bases at V and 5 bases at J, leaving 8 bases unmatched. The length of the CDR3 is 15 residues. Written as DNA, the CDR3 is TGTGCCAGCAGTGCCCTCGCGGGGGGGCCCGAGACCCAGTACTTC. This translates into CASSALAGGPETQYF.

The chain has TRBV28 and TRBJ1-1, with a possible D match to TRBD1 (5 bases). CDR3 length equals 15 residues. The V end was cut by 3 bases, the J end by 0 bases, with 11 bases between. In germline, CDR1 is MDHEN, CDR2 SYDVKM. The CDR3 spells CASSLDTLLNTEAFF. The CDR3 DNA reads as TGTGCCAGCAGTTTGGACACCCTACTGAACACTGAAGCTTTCTTT. Filled out from reference TRBV28 and TRBJ1-1, the complete variable domain reads DVKVTQSSRYLVKRTGEKVFLECVQDMDHENMFWYRQDPGLGLRLIYFSYDVKMKEKGDIPEGYSVSREKKERFSLILESASTNQTSMYLCASSLDTLLNTEAFFGQGTRLTVV.

The chain combines TRBV27 with TRBJ2-7; TRBD1 might be the D (5 bases). The CDR3 is made up of 16 amino acids. CDR1 MNHEY and CDR2 SMNVEV come from the germline V gene (reference sequence). V was shortened by 3 bases and J by 4 bases, with 19 bases between the two germline ends. The CDR3 nucleotides read TGTGCCAGCAGTTTTGGGGCAGAGACCCTATCATACGAGCAGTACTTC. Translated: CASSFGAETLSYEQYF.

This rearrangement joins TRBV30 to TRBJ1-2; D is perhaps TRBD1 (6 bases). In germline, CDR1 is GTSNPN, CDR2 SVGIG (reference sequence). The CDR3 length is 14 residues. V was pared by 1 base and J by 4 bases, with 13 bases between. CDR3 sequence (DNA): TGTGCCTGGAGTGCCTCAGGGGTTAGCTATGGCTACACCTTC. This codes for CAWSASGVSYGYTF.

The rearrangement uses TRBV5-1 and TRBJ1-4; TRBD1 might be the D (6 bases). V was clipped by 4 bases and J by 4 bases, with 11 bases between them. The CDR3 is made up of 14 amino acids. The V gene's germline CDR1 is SGHRS and CDR2 YFSETQ. Written as DNA, the CDR3 is TGCGCCAGCAGCCTTAGACAGGATAATGAAAAACTGTTTTTT. Residues: CASSLRQDNEKLFF.

This chain joins TRBV7-9 and TRBJ2-2; 7 nucleotides align to TRBD1. Unmatched junction bases numbered 7, after V lost 2 bases and J lost 10 bases. The CDR3 has 14 amino acids. In germline, CDR1 is SEHNR, CDR2 FQNEAQ (reference sequence). CDR3 region: CASSLRQGVEELFF. The CDR3 bases are TGTGCCAGCAGCTTAAGACAGGGCGTTGAGGAGCTGTTTTTT.

J is TRBJ1-2 and V is TRBV12-3 or TRBV12-4; 8 bases are a match to TRBD1. Losses at the gene ends were 5 bases for V and 4 bases for J; bases not matched to a gene: 3. The CDR3 is 13 amino acids. In DNA, the CDR3 is TGTGCCAGCAGTCTGACAGGGGCCTATGGCTACACCTTC. Amino acid sequence: CASSLTGAYGYTF.

The V and J genes are TRBV6-4 and TRBJ1-6; perhaps TRBD1 as D (5 bases). This CDR3 spans 14 amino acids. Germline V gene sequence: CDR1 MRHNA, CDR2 SNTAGT. Deletions cut 3 bases from V and 7 bases from J, with 10 bases between. CDR3 in amino acids: CASSESAGNSPLHF. The CDR3 nucleotides read TGTGCCAGCAGTGAGTCGGCAGGGAATTCACCCCTCCACTTT.

J is TRBJ1-1 and V is TRBV9; D uncertain. The CDR3 consists of 11 residues. The V gene lost 4 bases and the J gene lost 12 bases, with 13 bases spanning the gap. Germline V gives CDR1 SGDLS, CDR2 YYNGEE. The CDR3 is CASSSGVVTFF. CDR3 nucleotide sequence: TGTGCCAGCAGCTCCGGGGTCGTGACTTTCTTT.

The chain combines TRBV7-9 with TRBJ1-3; D gene unclear. CDR3 size: 13 residues. Germline assignment: CDR1 SEHNR and CDR2 FQNEAQ (reference sequence). The V end was cut by 5 bases, the J end by 0 bases, with 5 bases between. The CDR3 sequence is CASSPSSGNTIYF. In DNA, the CDR3 is TGTGCCAGCAGCCCGTCCTCTGGAAACACCATATATTTT.

The rearrangement joins TRBV19 to TRBJ1-6; 7 nucleotides align to TRBD1. V was clipped by 4 bases and J by 8 bases; unmatched bases: 14. Germline V gene lookup returns CDR1 LNHDA and CDR2 SQIVND (reference sequence). There are 17 residues in the CDR3. In DNA, the CDR3 is TGTGCCAGTAGTACTACACATAGGACAGGAAGCGATTCACCCCTCCACTTT. As protein: CASSTTHRTGSDSPLHF.

This clone has just a few counts. This chain connects TRBV5-1 to TRBJ1-1; perhaps TRBD1 as D (6 bases). In germline, CDR1 is SGHRS, CDR2 YFSETQ. V lost 0 bases and J lost 1, with 7 bases in between. The CDR3 has 14 amino acids. CDR3 bases: TGCGCCAGCAGCTTGGGGGGACAGAACACTGAAGCTTTCTTT. It codes for CASSLGGQNTEAFF.

V usage is TRBV19 and J usage is TRBJ1-1; D is perhaps TRBD1 (5 bases). The CDR3 has 14 residues. Per germline, CDR1 LNHDA and CDR2 SQIVND (reference sequence). V was clipped by 6 bases and J by 1 base, with 12 bases between them. Here the CDR3 reads CASRVTGANTEAFF. DNA for the CDR3: TGTGCCAGTAGGGTCACAGGCGCGAACACTGAAGCTTTCTTT.

The count of this clone is one. The V gene is TRBV5-8, the J gene TRBJ1-5; 8 bases align to TRBD1. From germline, CDR1 is SGHTS and CDR2 YDEGEE. The CDR3 is 15 amino acids. V dropped 5 bases and J dropped 3; count of bases not matched to a gene: 7. The CDR3 bases are TGTGCCAGCAGTTACGGGACAGGTTACAATCAGCCCCAGCATTTT. It encodes CASSYGTGYNQPQHF.